The entry that follows covers one T cell receptor beta chain sequence. The antigen remains unidentified. The data were taken from a study of vaccination effects on CD4 cells after COVID-19. Whole-study findings and limits: Common cold coronavirus cross-reactivity was shown by only 1 of 255 vaccine-induced clones in healthy vaccinees. Clones arising from infection and from vaccination showed marked clonal contraction late after vaccination.

From germline, CDR1 is KGHDR and CDR2 SFDVKD. V lost 3 bases, J lost 4 bases, and 8 bases lay in between. The CDR3 totals 13 residues. Between days 9 and 11 of culture, CD4+ T cells were separated out. Each participant was administered two doses of either the BNT162b2 or the mRNA-1273 vaccine. Repertoires were generated with immunoSEQ multiplex PCR, while TCRdb's copy carries only in-frame clones and drops some. The sample holds about 39,000 clones, around 66% seen once. The chain recombines TRBV24-1 with TRBJ1-2; D not certain. The TCR sequence derives from a human donor who received a COVID-19 vaccine. The starting material was CD4+ T cells from PBMCs cultured without peptide, obtained after COVID-19 vaccination. CDR3 DNA sequence: TGTGCCACCAGTGATCCCGGGTTCTATGGCTACACCTTC. This gives the protein CATSDPGFYGYTF.